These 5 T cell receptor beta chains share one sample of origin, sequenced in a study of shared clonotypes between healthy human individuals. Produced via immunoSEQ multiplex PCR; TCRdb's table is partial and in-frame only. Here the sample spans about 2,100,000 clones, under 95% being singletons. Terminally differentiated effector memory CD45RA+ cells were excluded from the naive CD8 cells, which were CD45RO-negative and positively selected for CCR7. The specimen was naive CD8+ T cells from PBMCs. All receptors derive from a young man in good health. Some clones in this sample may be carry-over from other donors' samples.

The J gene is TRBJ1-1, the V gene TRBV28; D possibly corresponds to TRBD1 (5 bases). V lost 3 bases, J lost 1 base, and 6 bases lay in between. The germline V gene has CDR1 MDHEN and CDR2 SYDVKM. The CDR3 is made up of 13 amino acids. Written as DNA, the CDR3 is TGTGCCAGCAGTTTTACAGGGAACACTGAAGCTTTCTTT. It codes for CASSFTGNTEAFF. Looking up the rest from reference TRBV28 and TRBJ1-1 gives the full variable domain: DVKVTQSSRYLVKRTGEKVFLECVQDMDHENMFWYRQDPGLGLRLIYFSYDVKMKEKGDIPEGYSVSREKKERFSLILESASTNQTSMYLCASSFTGNTEAFFGQGTRLTVV.

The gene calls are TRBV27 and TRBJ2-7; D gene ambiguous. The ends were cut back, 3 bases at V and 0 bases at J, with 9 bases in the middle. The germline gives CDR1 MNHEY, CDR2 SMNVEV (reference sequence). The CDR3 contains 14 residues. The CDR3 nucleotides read TGTGCCAGCAGTTTCGCAGGCTACTCCTACGAGCAGTACTTC. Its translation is CASSFAGYSYEQYF.

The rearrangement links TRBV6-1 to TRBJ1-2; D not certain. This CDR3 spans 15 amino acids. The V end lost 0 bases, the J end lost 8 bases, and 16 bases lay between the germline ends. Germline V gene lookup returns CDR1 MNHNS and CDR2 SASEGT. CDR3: CASSEAGWPLRGYTF. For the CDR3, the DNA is TGTGCCAGCAGTGAAGCGGGGTGGCCGCTTCGCGGCTACACCTTC.

CDR3 amino acids: CASSSTSGRLHGDTQYF. For the CDR3, the DNA is TGTGCCAGCAGCTCGACTAGCGGGAGGCTGCACGGAGATACGCAGTATTTT. The chain joins TRBV7-9 to TRBJ2-3, with TRBD2 matching 13 bases. This CDR3 comprises 17 residues. J gave up 5 bases and V 4 bases, and 9 bases lay outside the gene matches. Per germline, CDR1 SEHNR and CDR2 FQNEAQ (reference sequence). The entire variable domain, with the rest obtained from reference TRBV7-9 and TRBJ2-3, is as follows: DTGVSQNPRHKITKRGQNVTFRCDPISEHNRLYWYRQTLGQGPEFLTYFQNEAQLEKSRLLSDRFSAERPKGSFSTLEIQRTEQGDSAMYLCASSSTSGRLHGDTQYFGPGTRLTVL.

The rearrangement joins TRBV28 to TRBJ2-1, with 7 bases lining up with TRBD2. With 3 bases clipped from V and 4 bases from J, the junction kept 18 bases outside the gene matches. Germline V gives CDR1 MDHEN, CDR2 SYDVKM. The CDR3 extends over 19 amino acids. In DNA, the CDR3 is TGTGCCAGCAGTTTTGGTCCGACTAGCCCATCCTCCACTTACAATGAGCAGTTCTTC. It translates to CASSFGPTSPSSTYNEQFF. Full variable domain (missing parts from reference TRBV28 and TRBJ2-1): DVKVTQSSRYLVKRTGEKVFLECVQDMDHENMFWYRQDPGLGLRLIYFSYDVKMKEKGDIPEGYSVSREKKERFSLILESASTNQTSMYLCASSFGPTSPSSTYNEQFFGPGTRLTVL.